Included here is one T cell receptor beta chain sequence, with context. Its antigen is still unknown. Unmatched junction bases numbered 10, after V lost 5 bases and J lost 4 bases. The V gene's germline CDR1 is MNHEY and CDR2 SVGAGI. This CDR3 comprises 15 residues. This entry belongs to a study of OX40 agonist ivuxolimab in advanced cancers. General observations from the study: Not determined was the antigen specificity of the expanded peripheral T cells. CD8+ T cells averaged more expanded clones than CD4+.

Using immunoSEQ multiplex PCR, the repertoire was profiled, and TCRdb retains in-frame clones only, with some absent. The sample includes 70,000 to 95,000 clones, about 93% of them seen just once. V and J are TRBV6-5 and TRBJ2-7; 8 bases map to TRBD2. The source material was CD4+ or CD8+ T cells sorted from blood, sampled in a trial of the OX40 agonist ivuxolimab. This sequence was found in an adult with an advanced solid tumor such as melanoma, head and neck, liver or kidney cancer. CDR3 loop: CASSPGGGFVYEQYF. DNA of the CDR3: TGTGCCAGCAGTCCCGGGGGGGGGTTCGTGTACGAGCAGTACTTC.